These T cell receptor beta chains were read from a single sample in a study of CD8 T cells in ankylosing spondylitis. From the 5' RACE reads, TCRdb called clonotypes with MiXCR, one entry per CDR3 protein. The sample holds fewer than 400,000 distinct CDR3 sequences, 20% to 25% seen once. Sequences were obtained from blood, either unsorted or a sorted T cell fraction (not recorded which). The receptors here all came from a male donor with ankylosing spondylitis. Both conserved end residues are part of each CDR3. The D gene is left open where the match is weak. Clone size, where shown, is once, few, many, or a class for clones that have expanded.

d_call: -; j_call: TRBJ2-5; clone_size: few; v_call: TRBV4-1; cdr3_nt: TGCGCCAGCAGCTATGGGGGTCAAGAGACCCAGTACTTC; cdr3_aa: CASSYGGQETQYF
d_call: -; j_call: TRBJ2-5; clone_size: -; v_call: TRBV5-1; cdr3_nt: TGCGCCAGCAGCTTGGCCCCCTCTGGATCCAGCGGGGAGACCCAGTACTTC; cdr3_aa: CASSLAPSGSSGETQYF
d_call: TRBD1; j_call: TRBJ2-3; clone_size: -; v_call: TRBV24-1; cdr3_nt: TGTGCCACCAGTGATTTGTACAGGGGTGAGTTAGATACGCAGTATTTT; cdr3_aa: CATSDLYRGELDTQYF
d_call: -; j_call: TRBJ2-1; clone_size: -; v_call: TRBV7-9; cdr3_nt: TGTGCCAGCAGCTTGATGCAGGCCGCTGATGAGCAGTTCTTC; cdr3_aa: CASSLMQAADEQFF
d_call: -; j_call: TRBJ2-7; clone_size: -; v_call: TRBV19; cdr3_nt: TGTGCCAGTAGCCCCACAGGGAATGCAGCCCACGAGCAGTACTTC; cdr3_aa: CASSPTGNAAHEQYF
d_call: TRBD1; j_call: TRBJ1-5; clone_size: -; v_call: TRBV2; cdr3_nt: TGTGCCGGTTCCAGGGGGGGAGATCAGCCCCAGCATTTT; cdr3_aa: CAGSRGGDQPQHF
d_call: -; j_call: TRBJ2-3; clone_size: few; v_call: TRBV4-3; cdr3_nt: TGCGCCAGCAGCCAAGTGGGCTCTCTCAGGACAGATACGCAGTATTTT; cdr3_aa: CASSQVGSLRTDTQYF
d_call: -; j_call: TRBJ2-1; clone_size: few; v_call: TRBV12-3/TRBV12-4; cdr3_nt: TGTGCCAGCAGCCCCGGTTTTAGCAGCAATGAGCAGTTCTTC; cdr3_aa: CASSPGFSSNEQFF
d_call: -; j_call: TRBJ1-5; clone_size: -; v_call: TRBV19; cdr3_nt: TGTGCCAGTAGTTCGCAGGGGAGCGGCAATCAGCCCCAGCATTTT; cdr3_aa: CASSSQGSGNQPQHF
d_call: -; j_call: TRBJ2-2; clone_size: few; v_call: TRBV5-1; cdr3_nt: TGCGCCAGCACTAGCGCTCACAACGGGGAGCTGTTTTTT; cdr3_aa: CASTSAHNGELFF
d_call: TRBD2; j_call: TRBJ2-3; clone_size: -; v_call: TRBV5-1; cdr3_nt: TGCGCCAGCACCAGACTAGCGGGAGGGGGCGCAGATACGCAGTATTTT; cdr3_aa: CASTRLAGGGADTQYF
d_call: TRBD1; j_call: TRBJ2-3; clone_size: few; v_call: TRBV6-1; cdr3_nt: TGTGCCGGTGGGACAGGGGCAACAGATACGCAGTATTTT; cdr3_aa: CAGGTGATDTQYF
d_call: -; j_call: TRBJ2-4; clone_size: few; v_call: TRBV7-9; cdr3_nt: TGTGCCAGCAGCGCCCGTCTAGACGGGCTAGCCAAAAACATTCAGTACTTC; cdr3_aa: CASSARLDGLAKNIQYF
d_call: -; j_call: TRBJ2-1; clone_size: many; v_call: TRBV28; cdr3_nt: TGTGCCAGCAGTTTACTCTCAAACTACAATGAGCAGTTCTTC; cdr3_aa: CASSLLSNYNEQFF
d_call: TRBD1; j_call: TRBJ2-1; clone_size: few; v_call: TRBV5-6; cdr3_nt: TGTGCCAGCAGCCAGGAGACAGGGGTTGGCGAGCAGTTCTTC; cdr3_aa: CASSQETGVGEQFF
d_call: -; j_call: TRBJ2-6; clone_size: many; v_call: TRBV29-1; cdr3_nt: TGCAGCGCCGGGAGCTCTGGGGCCAACGTCCTGACTTTC; cdr3_aa: CSAGSSGANVLTF
d_call: -; j_call: TRBJ1-2; clone_size: once; v_call: TRBV20-1; cdr3_nt: TGCAGTGCTCTCCCCGGAGGCCCTAACTATGGCTACACCTTC; cdr3_aa: CSALPGGPNYGYTF
d_call: -; j_call: TRBJ2-6; clone_size: many; v_call: TRBV12-3/TRBV12-4; cdr3_nt: TGTGCCAGCAGCTTTAGGGTCTCTGGGGCCAACGTCCTGACTTTC; cdr3_aa: CASSFRVSGANVLTF
d_call: -; j_call: TRBJ1-1; clone_size: -; v_call: TRBV6-2/TRBV6-3; cdr3_nt: TGTGCCAGCAGTTACGGGGCGGCAGAGAACACTGAAGCTTTCTTT; cdr3_aa: CASSYGAAENTEAFF
d_call: TRBD2; j_call: TRBJ2-1; clone_size: many; v_call: TRBV7-8; cdr3_nt: TGTGCCAGCAGCTTAGGTCTAGCGGGGCTTAGCTCCTACAATGAGCAGTTCTTC; cdr3_aa: CASSLGLAGLSSYNEQFF
d_call: -; j_call: TRBJ2-2; clone_size: -; v_call: TRBV2; cdr3_nt: TGTGCCAGCAGGATGGGGTCGGGAGAGAACACCGGGGAGCTGTTTTTT; cdr3_aa: CASRMGSGENTGELFF
d_call: TRBD1; j_call: TRBJ2-3; clone_size: -; v_call: TRBV11-2; cdr3_nt: TGTGCCAGCAGCTTAGATCCAGGGGGAGCAGATACGCAGTATTTT; cdr3_aa: CASSLDPGGADTQYF
d_call: TRBD2; j_call: TRBJ2-5; clone_size: -; v_call: TRBV28; cdr3_nt: TGTGCCAGCAGTCCTGGGACTAGCGATCCTGCAGAGACCCAGTACTTC; cdr3_aa: CASSPGTSDPAETQYF